The 29 T cell receptor beta chains listed next were all sequenced from one sample in a study of T-cell reconstitution after alpha-beta-depleted transplantation in children. The authors prepared the TCRbeta library with unique molecular identifiers. In TCRdb, the PCR reads were re-called with MiXCR into one record per CDR3 protein. The sample gives fewer than 550,000 distinct CDR3 sequences, about an eighth of which show up once; around 15% is in the top ten. The sample in question was PBMCs, mostly from graft donor cells, obtained 180 days after TCRalphabeta/CD19-depleted stem cell transplant. The receptors come from a female patient aged 2-9 years who had a stem cell transplant for aplastic anemia, so the T cells may come from the graft donor.

This clonotype turned up a few times. The chain recombines TRBV28 with TRBJ2-1; 12 bases match TRBD1. The CDR3 contains 16 residues. CDR1 and CDR2 (germline): MDHEN, SYDVKM. V shed 1 base and J 4 bases; nucleotides not matched to a gene: 2. CDR3 bases: TGTGCCAGCAGTTTATTGGGACAGGGGGCTTACAATGAGCAGTTCTTC. It yields the protein CASSLLGQGAYNEQFF.

This clonotype turned up a few times. CDR3 amino acids: CASSLAGEQPQHF. CDR3 bases: TGCGCCAGCAGCCTTGCAGGGGAGCAGCCCCAGCATTTT. The chain employs TRBV5-1 and TRBJ1-5, with D perhaps TRBD1 (6 bases). The CDR3 has 13 residues. Per germline, CDR1 SGHRS and CDR2 YFSETQ. Trimming pared 4 bases from V and 7 bases from J, leaving 12 bases between.

This clonotype was seen only a few times. The chain recombines TRBV28 with TRBJ2-7, with 12 bases matching TRBD1. The germline CDR1 and CDR2 sequences are MDHEN and SYDVKM. The CDR3 has 15 residues. V shed 6 bases, J shed 5 bases, and the junction held 8 bases outside the gene matches. CDR3 in amino acids: CASRHGGTGGHEQYF. The CDR3, as DNA: TGTGCCAGCAGACACGGTGGGACAGGGGGCCACGAGCAGTACTTC.

This clonotype came up a few times. V is TRBV21-1 and J is TRBJ2-7; the D segment call TRBD1 is taken from the table without a DNA check. TRBV21-1 is deemed a pseudogene. This CDR3 has 12 amino acids. CDR3 in DNA: TGTGCCAGCAGCATCGGGAACTACGAGCAGTACTTC. This translates into CASSIGNYEQYF.

This clonotype has a handful of counts. The V and J genes are TRBV4-3 and TRBJ2-1; TRBD1 matches 8 bases. The V gene's germline CDR1 is LGHNA and CDR2 YSLEER. The CDR3 totals 14 residues. V shed 3 bases, J shed 8 bases, and the junction held 6 bases outside the gene matches. The CDR3: CASSQWTGIDEQFF. The DNA for the CDR3 is TGCGCCAGCAGCCAGTGGACAGGGATCGATGAGCAGTTCTTC.

V is TRBV12-3 or TRBV12-4 and J is TRBJ1-1, with D uncertain. V was cut by 6 bases and J by 0 bases, with 11 bases left in between. CDR3 length equals 14 residues. CDR3 region: CASRYGPMNTEAFF. The CDR3 DNA sequence: TGTGCCAGCAGATACGGGCCTATGAACACTGAAGCTTTCTTT.

This chain connects TRBV10-2 to TRBJ2-1, with 7 bases that match TRBD2. Germline lookup yields CDR1 WSHSY and CDR2 SAAADI. This CDR3 is built from 15 residues. The junction had 13 bases not matched to a gene; V was cut back by 7 bases and J by 7 bases. The CDR3 nucleotides are TGCGCCAGCAAAGTGGGCGGGAGATTGATGAATGAGCAGTTCTTC. This gives the protein CASKVGGRLMNEQFF.

V and J are TRBV7-9 and TRBJ2-5; a weak D match, TRBD1 (6 bases). Per the germline V gene, CDR1 is SEHNR and CDR2 is FQNEAQ (reference sequence). V was pared by 2 bases and J by 3 bases, with 13 bases between. The CDR3 runs to 15 residues. In nucleotides, the CDR3 is TGTGCCAGCAGCTTAATCGGGACAAAGAAAGAGACCCAGTACTTC. Encoded protein: CASSLIGTKKETQYF.

The chain combines TRBV19 with TRBJ2-2, with D unresolved. The CDR3 has 16 amino acids. Germline assignment: CDR1 LNHDA and CDR2 SQIVND (reference sequence). Trimming took 3 bases from V and 6 from J, leaving 17 bases between them. The CDR3 reads CASSIGSVIFAGELFF. The DNA of the CDR3 is TGTGCCAGTAGTATTGGGTCGGTGATATTTGCCGGGGAGCTGTTTTTT.

This clonotype has at least ten counts. The chain is built from TRBV5-1 and TRBJ2-1, with TRBD2 as a possible D gene (6 bases). The germline CDR1 and CDR2 sequences are SGHRS and YFSETQ. The CDR3 length is 15 residues. V gave up 0 bases and J gave up 8 bases, with 15 bases separating them. As DNA, the CDR3 is TGCGCCAGCAGCTTGGCGGGAGATGTCTGGGATGAGCAGTTCTTC. Protein sequence: CASSLAGDVWDEQFF.

The table lists this clonotype with a few counts. The chain is built from TRBV29-1 and TRBJ1-1; the D gene is possibly TRBD1 (6 bases). Germline V gives CDR1 SQVTM, CDR2 ANQGSEA. V shed 6 bases and J shed 4 bases, with 15 bases lying between them. The CDR3 totals 13 residues. The CDR3 is CSVRSTGATEAFF. CDR3 DNA: TGCAGCGTCCGATCGACAGGAGCCACTGAAGCTTTCTTT.

This clonotype was counted between two and nine times. The V gene is TRBV25-1, the J gene TRBJ2-3; the D gene is possibly TRBD1 (5 bases). Trimming pared 5 bases from V and 0 bases from J, leaving 18 bases between. Germline loops: CDR1 MGHDK, CDR2 SYGVNS. The CDR3 has 17 residues. This CDR3 reads CASSSPKGAASTDTQYF. The CDR3 region has the DNA TGTGCCAGCAGTTCCCCGAAAGGGGCGGCTAGCACAGATACGCAGTATTTT.

This rearrangement joins TRBV4-3 to TRBJ1-1; D not certain. The germline V gene encodes CDR1 LGHNA and CDR2 YSLEER. Trimming shortened V by 1 base and J by 1 base, and 10 bases separated the two germline ends. The CDR3 spans 15 residues. The CDR3 sequence is CASSQASGKNTEAFF. CDR3 in DNA: TGCGCCAGCAGCCAAGCATCCGGGAAGAACACTGAAGCTTTCTTT.

The chain links TRBV14 to TRBJ2-7; 10 positions agree with TRBD2. This CDR3 contains 14 residues. Per germline, CDR1 SGHDN and CDR2 FVKESK. J lost 2 bases, V lost 5 bases, and 3 bases had no gene match. CDR3 protein: CASSYSGRPYEQYF. The DNA for the CDR3 is TGTGCCAGCAGCTATAGCGGGAGGCCCTACGAGCAGTACTTC.

There are a few counts of this clonotype. V usage is TRBV7-9 and J usage is TRBJ2-5; 8 bases fit TRBD1. The CDR3 is 14 residues long. Germline values: CDR1 SEHNR, CDR2 FQNEAQ (reference sequence). V lost 5 bases, J lost 4 bases, and 6 bases stayed unmatched. The CDR3 sequence is CASSLAGTGETQYF. CDR3 coding DNA: TGTGCCAGCAGCCTGGCGGGGACAGGAGAGACCCAGTACTTC.

This clonotype was seen more than once but under ten times. The chain is built from TRBV5-5 and TRBJ2-3; D ambiguous. This CDR3 has 16 amino acids. Between the trimmed V and J ends, which lost 0 bases and 6 bases, there was a span of 17 bases. Per the germline V gene, CDR1 is SGHKS and CDR2 is YYEKEE (reference sequence). The CDR3 region is CASSLGAAGFPDTQYF. The CDR3, as DNA: TGTGCCAGCAGCTTGGGGGCGGCAGGTTTTCCGGATACGCAGTATTTT.

This clonotype was seen a few times. The chain uses TRBV20-1 and TRBJ2-7, with 10 nucleotides matching TRBD1. Germline V gene lookup returns CDR1 DFQATT and CDR2 SNEGSKA (reference sequence). This CDR3 has 14 amino acids. Trimming cost V 3 bases and J 4 bases; bases outside gene matches: 6. DNA of the CDR3: TGCAGTGCTAGCCCTGACAGGGGGCTGTACGAGCAGTACGTC. Translation: CSASPDRGLYEQYV.

This clonotype has only a few counts. This rearrangement joins TRBV10-3 to TRBJ1-2, with no clear D. CDR1 ENHRY and CDR2 SYGVKD come from the germline V gene. Trimming took off 2 bases at V and 5 bases at J, with 3 bases between the two ends. CDR3 size: 11 residues. The CDR3 loop is CAISEQYGYTF. CDR3 in DNA: TGTGCCATCAGTGAGCAGTATGGCTACACCTTC.

This clonotype was observed a few times. The V gene is TRBV15, the J gene TRBJ2-5; the match to TRBD1 covers 7 bases. The germline CDR1 and CDR2 sequences are LNHNV and YYDKDF (reference sequence). With V trimmed by 0 bases and J by 4 bases, 8 bases remained unmatched. The length of the CDR3 is 16 residues. CDR3 in amino acids: CATSREADRWRETQYF. For the CDR3, the DNA is TGTGCCACCAGCAGAGAGGCGGACAGGTGGAGAGAGACCCAGTACTTC. The complete variable domain, with remaining parts taken from reference TRBV15 and TRBJ2-5, reads DAMVIQNPRYQVTQFGKPVTLSCSQTLNHNVMYWYQQKSSQAPKLLFHYYDKDFNNEADTPDNFQSRRPNTSFCFLDIRSPGLGDTAMYLCATSREADRWRETQYFGPGTRLLVL.

This chain joins TRBV12-3 or TRBV12-4 and TRBJ2-1; TRBD2 matches at 10 bases. This CDR3 contains 15 residues. V lost 6 bases to trimming and J lost 5 bases; unmatched junction nucleotides: 7. The CDR3 sequence: CASRRTSGFNNEQFF. The CDR3 DNA follows: TGTGCCAGCAGACGGACTAGCGGATTTAACAATGAGCAGTTCTTC.

This clonotype was detected a few times. The rearrangement joins TRBV19 to TRBJ1-4, with D hard to call. The CDR3 has 11 residues. Germline V gene lookup returns CDR1 LNHDA and CDR2 SQIVND (reference sequence). V gave up 5 bases and J gave up 12 bases, with 10 bases separating them. The CDR3 nucleotides read TGTGCCAGTAGTTTCGGACTGGAACTGTTTTTT. Amino acid sequence: CASSFGLELFF.

The gene calls are TRBV15 and TRBJ2-7; 7 bases map to TRBD1. The length of the CDR3 is 15 residues. Germline V gene lookup returns CDR1 LNHNV and CDR2 YYDKDF (reference sequence). Germline trimming cut 5 bases from V and 0 bases from J; bases unmatched to any gene: 7. Here the CDR3 DNA reads TGTGCCACCAGCGGTCGGACAGGCGTCTCCTACGAGCAGTACTTC. Translated: CATSGRTGVSYEQYF.

V usage is TRBV7-2 and J usage is TRBJ2-5; the D gene is possibly TRBD2 (5 bases). Trimming pared 1 base from V and 7 bases from J, leaving 10 bases between. There are 13 residues in the CDR3. Germline loops: CDR1 SGHTA, CDR2 FQGNSA. CDR3: CASSLDAGWTQYF. The CDR3 bases are TGTGCCAGCAGCTTAGATGCGGGCTGGACCCAGTACTTC.

This clonotype has a count of ten or more. The chain couples TRBV10-3 to TRBJ2-7; D gene uncertain. The V and J ends lost 3 bases and 2 bases respectively, with 14 bases between them. The CDR3 spans 15 residues. Germline V lookup: CDR1 ENHRY, CDR2 SYGVKD. The CDR3 DNA follows: TGTGCCATCAGTGATAGTGGATCCAAGGCCTACGAGCAGTACTTC. Encoded protein: CAISDSGSKAYEQYF.

This clonotype was observed a few times. The chain joins TRBV28 to TRBJ2-4; a weak D match, TRBD2 (6 bases). Per germline, CDR1 MDHEN and CDR2 SYDVKM. The CDR3 spans 16 residues. The V end was cut by 6 bases, the J end by 0 bases, with 15 bases between. The CDR3 nucleotides are TGTGCCAGCAGCCAACCAGGGACTTTAGCCAAAAACATTCAGTACTTC. The encoded protein is CASSQPGTLAKNIQYF.

The gene calls are TRBV11-2 and TRBJ2-1, with 8 nucleotides matching TRBD2. The V gene's germline CDR1 is SGHAT and CDR2 FQNNGV. V lost 4 bases and J lost 0; bases outside the gene matches: 14. The CDR3 runs to 19 residues. Here the CDR3 reads CASSSRDLAGVSSYNEQFF. As DNA, the CDR3 is TGTGCCAGCAGCTCCAGGGATCTAGCGGGCGTGAGCTCCTACAATGAGCAGTTCTTC.

This chain connects TRBV14 to TRBJ2-5; possible D gene TRBD2, 6 bases. The germline CDR1 and CDR2 sequences are SGHDN and FVKESK. V was pared by 4 bases and J by 0 bases, with 18 bases between. The CDR3 sequence is 17 residues long. CDR3 region: CASSRIGGLSNQETQYF. DNA for the CDR3: TGTGCCAGCAGCCGCATTGGGGGACTTTCGAACCAAGAGACCCAGTACTTC. Variable domain in full (rest from reference TRBV14 and TRBJ2-5): EAGVTQFPSHSVIEKGQTVTLRCDPISGHDNLYWYRRVMGKEIKFLLHFVKESKQDESGMPNNRFLAERTGGTYSTLKVQPAELEDSGVYFCASSRIGGLSNQETQYFGPGTRLLVL.

This clonotype was seen a few times. CDR3 sequence reads: CASSVTIRERPGELFF. The CDR3 coding sequence is TGTGCCAGCAGCGTCACTATCCGGGAGAGACCCGGGGAGCTGTTTTTT. The chain has TRBV9 and TRBJ2-2, with D tentatively TRBD2 (6 bases). V was clipped by 2 bases and J by 6 bases, with 17 bases between them. The CDR3 contains 16 residues. Germline CDR1 reads SGDLS; CDR2 reads YYNGEE.

This chain joins TRBV20-1 and TRBJ1-2; D not certain. Germline V gene sequence: CDR1 DFQATT, CDR2 SNEGSKA (reference sequence). Trimming pared 3 bases from V and 4 bases from J, leaving 12 bases between. This CDR3 is built from 13 residues. CDR3: CSARGEGGYGYTF. CDR3 sequence (DNA): TGCAGTGCTAGGGGCGAGGGAGGCTATGGCTACACCTTC.